The rows below give T cell receptor beta chains drawn from one sample of a study of T cells in Graves' hyperthyroidism and ophthalmopathy. TCRdb reprocessed the multiplex PCR reads with MiXCR, giving one entry per CDR3 protein. The sample has approximately 870,000 distinct CDR3 sequences, 35% to 45% seen once; the top ten hold roughly 8.3%. Sequenced input: blood. These receptors were obtained from a man aged 18 to 30 with Graves' hyperthyroidism. Each CDR3 is given with its conserved first and last residue. A D gene is named only where the DNA matches it firmly. The size field is filled for only some rows; it gives once, few, many or a size class.

DNA,CDR3,length,J,D,V,size
TGCAGCGTTGAAGGAGGGTCTGCCGGGGAGCTGTTTTTT,CSVEGGSAGELFF,13,TRBJ2-2,-,TRBV29-1,few
TGTGCCAGCACCTCCTATGATGTTTCCCCTGAAGCTTTCTTT,CASTSYDVSPEAFF,14,TRBJ1-1,-,TRBV2,-
TGTGCCAGCAGCTTAGCGGGAGGGGGCCCCTACGAGCAGTACTTC,CASSLAGGGPYEQYF,15,TRBJ2-7,-,TRBV7-2,few
TGCGCCAGCAGTTTGGACAGGGGCAATTCAGACGAGCAGTACTTC,CASSLDRGNSDEQYF,15,TRBJ2-7,TRBD1,TRBV4-1,-
TGTGCCATCAGTGACGTGGGGAACACTGAAGCTTTCTTT,CAISDVGNTEAFF,13,TRBJ1-1,-,TRBV10-3,many
TGTGCCAGTAGTGCCCTCACCGGGACAGGGATCGATCCCTACGAGCAGTACTTC,CASSALTGTGIDPYEQYF,18,TRBJ2-7,TRBD1,TRBV19,-
TGCAGCGTTGGGTCTAAGAGGGCGAACACTGAAGCTTTCTTT,CSVGSKRANTEAFF,14,TRBJ1-1,-,TRBV29-1,many
TGTGCCAGCAGCTTGTACGTCGGCAGCTCCCGGGAGACCCAGTACTTC,CASSLYVGSSRETQYF,16,TRBJ2-5,-,TRBV7-2,-
TGTGCCAGCAGCCTAGATCGGACAGGCGATGGGCCCCAGCATTTT,CASSLDRTGDGPQHF,15,TRBJ1-5,TRBD1,TRBV2,-
TGTGCCATCAGTGAGTCGGGTCTTAACGAGCAGTACTTC,CAISESGLNEQYF,13,TRBJ2-7,-,TRBV10-3,-
TGTGCCAGTAGTATATTGGACAGGGACTCCTACGAGCAGTACTTC,CASSILDRDSYEQYF,15,TRBJ2-7,TRBD1,TRBV19,-
TGTGCCAGCAGGCAGGACAGGGCTGAAAAACTGTTTTTT,CASRQDRAEKLFF,13,TRBJ1-4,TRBD1,TRBV6-6,few
TGTGCCAGTACCGCGGGGGGCCGCCCTTCCGAGACCCAGTACTTC,CASTAGGRPSETQYF,15,TRBJ2-5,TRBD2,TRBV19,few
TGTGCCAGCAGCTTAGAACCAGGGCGCGAGCATTTT,CASSLEPGREHF,12,TRBJ1-5,-,TRBV7-9,-
TGCGCCAGCAGTCCGAGCTCCTATAATTCACCCCTCCACTTT,CASSPSSYNSPLHF,14,TRBJ1-6,-,TRBV10-2,many
TGTGCCAGCAGGGCACAGGGGGGAGGAAACACCATATATTTT,CASRAQGGGNTIYF,14,TRBJ1-3,TRBD1,TRBV2,many
TGCAGCGTTGGAAGTAGGGGAAACACTGAAGCTTTCTTT,CSVGSRGNTEAFF,13,TRBJ1-1,-,TRBV29-1,-
TGTGCCAGCACGCGCGGTTATCAGCCCCAGCATTTT,CASTRGYQPQHF,12,TRBJ1-5,-,TRBV6-1,-
TGTGCCAGTCAACCCGGCGCGCTCGGGGGTACTGAAGCTTTCTTT,CASQPGALGGTEAFF,15,TRBJ1-1,-,TRBV6-6,-
TGTGCCAGCAGCTCCAGGACAGGGGCGGTCGGGGAGCTGTTTTTT,CASSSRTGAVGELFF,15,TRBJ2-2,TRBD1,TRBV7-2,many